The 10 T cell receptor beta chains in this list originate from one sample, sequenced in a study of Ad26.COV2.S vaccination and SARS-CoV-2 variants. Treatment specified: roughly 19 received Ad26.COV2.S at low or high dose, single or two shots; several received placebo; per-sample allocation not given. Vaccine and placebo recipients were sampled on day 63 after the first injection. TCRdb's table, derived via immunoSEQ multiplex PCR, lists solely in-frame clones and lacks some. Here the sample spans a few hundred thousand clones, 88% being singletons. The material was peripheral blood, obtained in a trial of Ad26.COV2.S vaccine versus placebo. The origin of the receptors is a person between 18 and 65 years old who received the Ad26.COV2.S COVID-19 vaccine or a placebo.

The genes are TRBV12-3 or TRBV12-4 and TRBJ1-1, with a tentative D call TRBD1 (6 bases). Between the trimmed V and J ends, which lost 6 bases and 5 bases, there was a span of 13 bases. The CDR3 consists of 13 residues. The CDR3 reads CASSPGQRTEAFF. For the CDR3, the DNA is TGTGCCAGCAGCCCTGGACAGAGGACTGAAGCTTTCTTT.

The chain joins TRBV2 to TRBJ2-7; D might be TRBD1 (5 bases). The CDR3 runs to 15 residues. Trimming shortened V by 1 base and J by 2 bases, and 12 bases separated the two germline ends. Germline V CDR1 and CDR2: SNHLY, FYNNEI. The CDR3 here is CASSEGQGYPYEQYF. The CDR3 coding sequence is TGTGCCAGCAGTGAAGGGCAGGGTTATCCCTACGAGCAGTACTTC.

The chain's CDR3 is CATSPGTGAGELFF. The CDR3 DNA reads as TGTGCCACCAGTCCCGGGACAGGGGCCGGGGAGCTGTTTTTT. This rearrangement joins TRBV15 to TRBJ2-2, with 10 bases matching TRBD1. Looked up from germline, CDR1 is LNHNV and CDR2 is YYDKDF (reference sequence). V shed 6 bases, J shed 6 bases, and the junction held 4 bases outside the gene matches. The CDR3 has 14 residues.

The V and J genes are TRBV7-2 and TRBJ2-3; 10 bases are shared with TRBD2. The V gene end was trimmed by 6 bases and the J gene end by 3 bases; junction bases not matched to a gene: 6. CDR3 length: 15 residues. Germline V gene data show CDR1 as SGHTA and CDR2 as FQGNSA. This chain's CDR3 is CASSASGSETDTQYF. CDR3 nucleotide sequence: TGTGCCAGCAGTGCTAGCGGGAGTGAGACAGATACGCAGTATTTT. Variable domain in full (rest from reference TRBV7-2 and TRBJ2-3): GAGVSQSPSNKVTEKGKDVELRCDPISGHTALYWYRQSLGQGLEFLIYFQGNSAPDKSGLPSDRFSAERTGGSVSTLTIQRTQQEDSAVYLCASSASGSETDTQYFGPGTRLTVL.

The V and J genes are TRBV4-1 and TRBJ2-5; tentative D call: TRBD1 (6 bases). V was trimmed by 4 bases and J by 2 bases, leaving 11 bases between them. Germline CDR1 is MGHRA and CDR2 is YSYEKL. CDR3 length equals 14 residues. The CDR3 reads CASSPVGQQETQYF. The DNA of the CDR3 is TGCGCCAGCAGCCCCGTCGGACAGCAAGAGACCCAGTACTTC.

A single count supports this clone. V gene TRBV5-1 combines with J gene TRBJ1-2; D unresolved. The CDR3 consists of 14 residues. Germline lookup yields CDR1 SGHRS and CDR2 YFSETQ. V shed 1 base and J shed 0 bases, with 7 bases lying between them. The CDR3 nucleotides are TGCGCCAGCAGCTTGCTAGACACTAACTATGGCTACACCTTC. Its protein product is CASSLLDTNYGYTF.

The chain uses TRBV5-8 and TRBJ2-7; D is unresolved. This CDR3 is built from 10 residues. CDR1 is SGHTS, CDR2 YDEGEE, per germline. V lost 4 bases to trimming and J lost 7 bases, with 6 bases between them. The CDR3: CASSNREQYF. CDR3 coding DNA: TGTGCCAGCAGCAATAGGGAGCAGTACTTC.

The chain joins TRBV3-1 (or the pseudogene TRBV3-2) to TRBJ1-2, with a tentative D call TRBD1 (5 bases). The CDR3 extends over 16 amino acids. The V and J ends lost 1 base and 1 base respectively, with 13 bases between them. CDR1 is LGHDT and CDR2 is YNNKEL in the germline V gene (reference sequence). DNA for the CDR3: TGTGCCAGCAGCCAAGTCCCGGACAAGAGTAACTATGGCTACACCTTC. Translated, it gives CASSQVPDKSNYGYTF.

The rearrangement joins TRBV7-6 to TRBJ1-6; weak D call: TRBD1 (6 bases). This CDR3 region has 13 residues. Germline values: CDR1 SGHVS, CDR2 FNYEAQ. With 3 bases removed from V and 10 bases from J, the gap between germline ends came to 10 bases. CDR3 bases: TGTGCCAGCAGCTTTTCAGGGGACTCACCCCTCCACTTT. Residues: CASSFSGDSPLHF.

The chain employs TRBV27 and TRBJ1-6, with TRBD1 as a possible D gene (6 bases). Per the germline V gene, CDR1 is MNHEY and CDR2 is SMNVEV (reference sequence). The V gene lost 3 bases and the J gene lost 9 bases, with 12 bases spanning the gap. CDR3 length equals 14 residues. CDR3 DNA: TGTGCCAGCAGTTTCCAGGGGTGGGGTTCACCCCTCCACTTT. This sequence encodes CASSFQGWGSPLHF.